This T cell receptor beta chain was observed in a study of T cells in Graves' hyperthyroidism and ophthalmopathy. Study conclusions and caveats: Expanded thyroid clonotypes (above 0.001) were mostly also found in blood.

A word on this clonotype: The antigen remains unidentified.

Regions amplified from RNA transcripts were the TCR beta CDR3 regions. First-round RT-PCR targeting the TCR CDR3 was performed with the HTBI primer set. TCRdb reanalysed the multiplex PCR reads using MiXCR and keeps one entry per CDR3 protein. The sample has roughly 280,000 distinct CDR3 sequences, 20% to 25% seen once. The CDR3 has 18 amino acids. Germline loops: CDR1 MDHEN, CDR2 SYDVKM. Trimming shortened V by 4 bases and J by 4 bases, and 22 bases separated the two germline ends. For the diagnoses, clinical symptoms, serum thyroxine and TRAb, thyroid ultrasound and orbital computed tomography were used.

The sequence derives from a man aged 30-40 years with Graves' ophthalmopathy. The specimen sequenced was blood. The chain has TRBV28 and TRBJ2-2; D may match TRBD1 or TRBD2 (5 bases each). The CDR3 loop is CASSSYGTYLEGTGELFF. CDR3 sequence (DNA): TGTGCCAGCAGTTCCTACGGGACGTATCTCGAGGGCACCGGGGAGCTGTTTTTT. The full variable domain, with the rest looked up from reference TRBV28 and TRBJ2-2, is DVKVTQSSRYLVKRTGEKVFLECVQDMDHENMFWYRQDPGLGLRLIYFSYDVKMKEKGDIPEGYSVSREKKERFSLILESASTNQTSMYLCASSSYGTYLEGTGELFFGEGSRLTVL.